The clone carrying this T cell receptor beta chain was seen only once. The sample is drawn from a study of blood T cell repertoires in COVID-19. CDR3 length: 15 amino acids. V dropped 4 bases and J dropped 0 bases, with 12 bases sitting between them. In germline, CDR1 is LGHNA, CDR2 YSLEER. Clones were sequenced by immunoSEQ multiplex PCR, and TCRdb holds only the in-frame ones, with some missing. Here the sample spans 200,000 to 250,000 clones, more than 75% being singletons. The chain recombines TRBV4-3 with TRBJ1-1; unclear D gene. The source of this sequence is a woman aged 40 to 50 with acute or convalescent COVID-19. Sequenced material: peripheral blood. The CDR3 DNA sequence: TGCGCCAGCAGCCCAGCACGGGTAATGAACACTGAAGCTTTCTTT. Its protein product is CASSPARVMNTEAFF.